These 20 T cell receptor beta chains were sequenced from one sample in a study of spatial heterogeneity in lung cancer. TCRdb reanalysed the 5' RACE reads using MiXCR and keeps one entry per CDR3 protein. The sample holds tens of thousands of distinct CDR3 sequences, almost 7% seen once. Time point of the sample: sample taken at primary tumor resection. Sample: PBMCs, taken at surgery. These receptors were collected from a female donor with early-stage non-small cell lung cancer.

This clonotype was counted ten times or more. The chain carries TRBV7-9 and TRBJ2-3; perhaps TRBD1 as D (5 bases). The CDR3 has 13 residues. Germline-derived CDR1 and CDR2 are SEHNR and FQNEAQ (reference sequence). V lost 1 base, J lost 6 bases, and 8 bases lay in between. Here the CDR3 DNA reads TGTGCCAGCAGCTTAGTAGGGGCGGATACGCAGTATTTT. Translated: CASSLVGADTQYF. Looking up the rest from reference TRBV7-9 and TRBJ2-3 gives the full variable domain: DTGVSQNPRHKITKRGQNVTFRCDPISEHNRLYWYRQTLGQGPEFLTYFQNEAQLEKSRLLSDRFSAERPKGSFSTLEIQRTEQGDSAMYLCASSLVGADTQYFGPGTRLTVL.

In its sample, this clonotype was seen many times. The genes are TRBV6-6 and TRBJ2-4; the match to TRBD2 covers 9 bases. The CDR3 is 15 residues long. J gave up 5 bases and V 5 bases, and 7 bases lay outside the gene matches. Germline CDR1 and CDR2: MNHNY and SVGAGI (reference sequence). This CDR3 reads CASSETKRGENIQYF. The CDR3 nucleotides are TGTGCCAGCAGTGAAACGAAGCGGGGGGAAAACATTCAGTACTTC.

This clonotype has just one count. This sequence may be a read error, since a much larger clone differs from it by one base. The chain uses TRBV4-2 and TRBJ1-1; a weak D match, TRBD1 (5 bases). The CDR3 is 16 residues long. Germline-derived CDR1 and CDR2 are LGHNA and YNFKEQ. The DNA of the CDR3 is TGTGCCTGCAGCCAAGATCAAGGGGCACAGGCCACTGAAGCTTTCTTT. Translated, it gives CACSQDQGAQATEAFF.

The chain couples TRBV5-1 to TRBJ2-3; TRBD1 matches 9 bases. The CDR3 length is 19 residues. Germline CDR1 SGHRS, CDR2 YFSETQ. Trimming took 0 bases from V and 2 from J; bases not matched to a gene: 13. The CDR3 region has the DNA TGCGCCAGCAGCTTGGACGGGACAGGGTTCCGAACTAACACAGATACGCAGTATTTT. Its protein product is CASSLDGTGFRTNTDTQYF.

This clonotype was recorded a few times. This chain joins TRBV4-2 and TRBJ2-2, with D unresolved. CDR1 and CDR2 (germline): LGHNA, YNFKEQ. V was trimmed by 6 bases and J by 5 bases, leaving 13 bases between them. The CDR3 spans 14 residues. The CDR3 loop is CASSPRSVTGELFF. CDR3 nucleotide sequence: TGTGCCAGCAGTCCAAGGTCCGTTACCGGGGAGCTGTTTTTT.

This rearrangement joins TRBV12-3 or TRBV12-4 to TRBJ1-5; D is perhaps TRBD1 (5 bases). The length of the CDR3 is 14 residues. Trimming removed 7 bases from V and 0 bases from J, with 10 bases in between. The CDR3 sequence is CASTNQGSNQPQHF. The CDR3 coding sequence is TGTGCCAGCACCAATCAGGGTAGCAATCAGCCCCAGCATTTT.

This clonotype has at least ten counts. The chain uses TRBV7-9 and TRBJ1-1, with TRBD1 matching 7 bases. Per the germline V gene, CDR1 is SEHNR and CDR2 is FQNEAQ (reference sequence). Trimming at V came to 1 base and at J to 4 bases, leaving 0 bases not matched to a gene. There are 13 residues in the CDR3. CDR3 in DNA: TGTGCCAGCAGCTTAGAGGGGGCCACTGAAGCTTTCTTT. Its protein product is CASSLEGATEAFF.

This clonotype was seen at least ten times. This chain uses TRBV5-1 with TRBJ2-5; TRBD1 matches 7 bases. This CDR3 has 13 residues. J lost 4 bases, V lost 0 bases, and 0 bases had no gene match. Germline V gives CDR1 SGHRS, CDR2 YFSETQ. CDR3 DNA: TGCGCCAGCAGCTTGGGACAGGGAGAGACCCAGTACTTC. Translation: CASSLGQGETQYF.

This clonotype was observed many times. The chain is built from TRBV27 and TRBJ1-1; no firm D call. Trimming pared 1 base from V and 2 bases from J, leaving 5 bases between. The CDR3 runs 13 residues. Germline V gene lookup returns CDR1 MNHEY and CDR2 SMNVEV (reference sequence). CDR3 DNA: TGTGCCAGCAGTTTATTCCGAAACACTGAAGCTTTCTTT. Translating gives CASSLFRNTEAFF.

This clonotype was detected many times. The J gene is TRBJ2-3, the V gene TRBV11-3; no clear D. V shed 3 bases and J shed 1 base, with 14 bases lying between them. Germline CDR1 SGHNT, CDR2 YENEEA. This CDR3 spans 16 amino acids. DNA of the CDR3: TGTGCCAGCAGCTTGCTCGGCACCTCGGGCACAGATACGCAGTATTTT. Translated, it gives CASSLLGTSGTDTQYF.

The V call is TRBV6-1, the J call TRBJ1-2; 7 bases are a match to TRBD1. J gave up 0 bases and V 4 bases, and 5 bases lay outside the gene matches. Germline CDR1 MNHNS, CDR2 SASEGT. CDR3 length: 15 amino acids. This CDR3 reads CASSASGTANYGYTF. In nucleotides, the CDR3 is TGTGCCAGCAGTGCATCCGGGACAGCTAACTATGGCTACACCTTC.

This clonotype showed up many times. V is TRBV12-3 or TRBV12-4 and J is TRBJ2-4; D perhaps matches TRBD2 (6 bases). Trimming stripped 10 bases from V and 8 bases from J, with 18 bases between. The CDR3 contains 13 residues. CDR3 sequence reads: CAITFSGVDIQYF. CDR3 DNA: TGTGCCATCACTTTCTCGGGGGTAGACATTCAGTACTTC.

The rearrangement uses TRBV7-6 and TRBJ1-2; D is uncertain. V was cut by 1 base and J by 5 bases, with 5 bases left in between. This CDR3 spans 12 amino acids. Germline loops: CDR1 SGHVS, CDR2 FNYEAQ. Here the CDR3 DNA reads TGTGCCAGCAGCTTAGACGGATATGGCTACACCTTC. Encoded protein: CASSLDGYGYTF.

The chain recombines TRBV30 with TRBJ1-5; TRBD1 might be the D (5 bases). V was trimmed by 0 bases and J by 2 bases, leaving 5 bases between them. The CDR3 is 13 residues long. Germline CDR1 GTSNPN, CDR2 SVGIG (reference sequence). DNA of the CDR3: TGTGCCTGGAGTGTACAGGGCAATCAGCCCCAGCATTTT. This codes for CAWSVQGNQPQHF.

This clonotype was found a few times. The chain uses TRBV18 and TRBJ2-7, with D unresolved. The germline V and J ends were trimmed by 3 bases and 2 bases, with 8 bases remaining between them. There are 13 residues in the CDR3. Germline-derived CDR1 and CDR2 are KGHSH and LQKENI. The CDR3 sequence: CASSPGSTYEQYF. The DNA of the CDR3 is TGTGCCAGCTCACCCGGGTCCACCTACGAGCAGTACTTC.

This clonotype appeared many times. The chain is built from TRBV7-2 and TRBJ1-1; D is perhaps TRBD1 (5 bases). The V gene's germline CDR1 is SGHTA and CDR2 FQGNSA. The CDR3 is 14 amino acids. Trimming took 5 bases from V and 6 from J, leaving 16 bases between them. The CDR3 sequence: CASSPWGSVSEAFF. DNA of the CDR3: TGTGCCAGCAGCCCCTGGGGCAGTGTCTCTGAAGCTTTCTTT.

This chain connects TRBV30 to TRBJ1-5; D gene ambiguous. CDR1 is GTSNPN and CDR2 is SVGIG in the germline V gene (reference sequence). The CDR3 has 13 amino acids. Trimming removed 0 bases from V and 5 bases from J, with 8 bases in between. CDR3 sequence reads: CAWSVRGYQPQHF. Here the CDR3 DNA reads TGTGCCTGGAGTGTAAGAGGATATCAGCCCCAGCATTTT.

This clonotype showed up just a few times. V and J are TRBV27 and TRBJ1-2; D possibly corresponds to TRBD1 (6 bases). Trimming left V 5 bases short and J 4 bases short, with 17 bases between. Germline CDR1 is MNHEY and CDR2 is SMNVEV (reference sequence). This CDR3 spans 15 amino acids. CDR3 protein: CASSPSTGSTYGYTF. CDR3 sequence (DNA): TGTGCCAGCAGTCCGTCGACAGGCTCCACCTATGGCTACACCTTC.

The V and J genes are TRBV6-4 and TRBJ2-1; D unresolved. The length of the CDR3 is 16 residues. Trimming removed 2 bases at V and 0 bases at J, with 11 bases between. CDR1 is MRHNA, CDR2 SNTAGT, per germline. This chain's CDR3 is CASSDRNRASYNEQFF. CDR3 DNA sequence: TGTGCCAGCAGTGACCGGAACCGGGCCTCCTACAATGAGCAGTTCTTC.

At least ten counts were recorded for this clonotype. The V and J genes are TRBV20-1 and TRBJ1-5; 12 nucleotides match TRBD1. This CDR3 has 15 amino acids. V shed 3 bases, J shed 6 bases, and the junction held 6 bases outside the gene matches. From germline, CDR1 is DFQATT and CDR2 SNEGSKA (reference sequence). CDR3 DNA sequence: TGCAGTGCTAGGCCGGGACAGGGGGCATCTCAGCCCCAGCATTTT. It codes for CSARPGQGASQPQHF.